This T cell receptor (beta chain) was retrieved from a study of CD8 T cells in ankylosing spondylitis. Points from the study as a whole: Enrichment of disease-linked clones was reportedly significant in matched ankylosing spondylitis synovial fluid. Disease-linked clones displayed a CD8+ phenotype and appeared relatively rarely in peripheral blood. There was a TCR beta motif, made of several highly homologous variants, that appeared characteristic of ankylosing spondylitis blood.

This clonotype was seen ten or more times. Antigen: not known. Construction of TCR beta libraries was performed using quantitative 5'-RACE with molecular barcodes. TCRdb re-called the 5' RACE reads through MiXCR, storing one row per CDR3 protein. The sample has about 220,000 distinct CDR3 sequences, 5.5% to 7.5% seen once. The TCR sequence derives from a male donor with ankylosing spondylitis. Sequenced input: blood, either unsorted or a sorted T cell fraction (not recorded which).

CDR3 sequence: CASTRLAGNVNEQFF. DNA of the CDR3: TGTGCCAGCACCCGACTAGCGGGAAATGTCAATGAGCAGTTCTTC. The chain joins TRBV21-1 to TRBJ2-1; the table's D call of TRBD2 was not tested on the DNA. TRBV21-1 is a recognized pseudogene. The CDR3 has 15 amino acids.